The TCR beta chain under discussion was sequenced for a study of OX40 agonist ivuxolimab in advanced cancers. Study background: Patients were 82.7% male with ages roughly 23 to 85, mean about 60.

Measured with immunoSEQ multiplex PCR; TCRdb has only the in-frame clones, and not every one. The sample carries about 59,000 clones, 85% to 90% recorded once. The investigators sampled blood at baseline, at cycle 4 day 1, and at cycle 7 day 1. V lost 4 bases and J 10 bases, leaving 10 bases between the germline ends. This CDR3 region has 10 residues. Germline loops: CDR1 SQVTM, CDR2 ANQGSEA. The sample consisted of CD4+ or CD8+ T cells sorted from blood, taken in a trial of the OX40 agonist ivuxolimab. This sequence joins TRBV29-1 and TRBJ1-1; D is perhaps TRBD1 (6 bases). The receptor's source is an adult with an advanced solid tumor such as melanoma, head and neck, liver or kidney cancer. The CDR3 coding sequence is TGCAGCGTTGCCGTAGGGGGAGCTTTCTTT. Its protein product is CSVAVGGAFF.